Below, 27 T cell receptor beta chains from the same sample are listed, as sequenced in a study of T-cell reconstitution after alpha-beta-depleted transplantation in children (dated by TCRdb to about 2016). The treatment or condition label, read with the paper, signifies: allogeneic hematopoietic cell transplantation with graft depleted of TCRalphabeta T cells and CD19 B cells. Library prep was done by PCR. Data came from an Illumina HiSeq 2500. TCR libraries were prepared with molecular barcoding, using unique molecular identifiers to normalize TCRbeta repertoire quantification. TCRdb reprocessed the public reads (quality trimming at Q25 with fastp, clone calling with MiXCR) and kept in-frame beta chains. Each entry is one CDR3 protein sequence, shown with its most common DNA and genes. The sample table shows around 130,000 distinct CDR3 sequences, and about 9.6% are seen once. The ten largest clones capture around 24% of the sample.

The input for sequencing was PBMCs, mostly from graft donor cells, taken 180 days after TCRalphabeta/CD19-depleted stem cell transplant. The receptor source for this set is a girl under three years old who had a stem cell transplant for combined immunodeficiency, so the T cells may come from the graft donor.

The rearrangement joins TRBV9 to TRBJ2-7, with TRBD2 matching over 10 bases. This CDR3 is 15 amino acids long. Germline lookup yields CDR1 SGDLS and CDR2 YYNGEE. Trimming cost V 4 bases and J 2 bases; bases outside gene matches: 6. The CDR3 DNA reads as TGTGCCAGCAGCATAGGACTAGCGGTTACCTACGAGCAGTACTTC. Translated: CASSIGLAVTYEQYF.

In its sample, this clonotype was seen a few times. The chain carries TRBV5-5 and TRBJ2-3; 9 nucleotides line up with TRBD1. CDR1 and CDR2 from the germline V gene are SGHKS and YYEKEE (reference sequence). The J segment lost 3 bases and the V segment lost 4 bases, leaving 15 bases of the junction unmatched. This CDR3 contains 18 residues. CDR3 region: CASSTAGTGIFVTDTQYF. The CDR3 DNA reads as TGTGCCAGCAGCACCGCCGGGACAGGGATTTTCGTGACAGATACGCAGTATTTT.

This chain joins TRBV24-1 and TRBJ2-3, with 14 nucleotides matching TRBD2. Germline V gene data show CDR1 as KGHDR and CDR2 as SFDVKD. The CDR3 is 17 amino acids. J was trimmed by 1 base and V by 3 bases; bases with no gene match: 2. This CDR3 is CATSDRGLAGGTDTQYF. CDR3 sequence (DNA): TGTGCCACCAGTGATCGGGGACTAGCGGGAGGCACAGATACGCAGTATTTT.

This clonotype was seen ten or more times. The chain recombines TRBV7-2 with TRBJ2-7; D not certain. The V end was cut by 1 base, the J end by 5 bases, with 3 bases between. The V gene's germline CDR1 is SGHTA and CDR2 FQGNSA. This CDR3 is 11 amino acids long. The CDR3 sequence is CASSLVHEQYF. CDR3 nucleotide sequence: TGTGCCAGCAGCTTAGTCCACGAGCAGTACTTC.

This clonotype was observed once. The CDR3 end shows no conserved phenylalanine or tryptophan, and so a read error is likely. V gene TRBV15 combines with J gene TRBJ2-2; D gene ambiguous. In germline, CDR1 is LNHNV, CDR2 YYDKDF (reference sequence). V shed 0 bases and J shed 4 bases, with 9 bases lying between them. The CDR3 is 15 amino acids. CDR3 sequence reads: CATSREVHPTGELFC. CDR3 DNA sequence: TGTGCCACCAGCAGAGAGGTTCACCCCACCGGGGAGCTGTTTTGT.

The sample holds a few counts of this clonotype. This chain joins TRBV9 and TRBJ2-6; D not certain. The V and J ends lost 2 bases and 0 bases respectively, with 6 bases between them. This CDR3 region has 15 residues. The germline V gene encodes CDR1 SGDLS and CDR2 YYNGEE. CDR3 loop: CASSVGSSGANVLTF. The CDR3 DNA reads TGTGCCAGCAGCGTTGGCAGCTCTGGGGCCAACGTCCTGACTTTC.

The gene calls are TRBV7-3 and TRBJ2-1; 7 nucleotides line up with TRBD2. There are 14 residues in the CDR3. J gave up 10 bases and V 1 base, and 7 bases lay outside the gene matches. Germline loops: CDR1 SGHTA, CDR2 FQGTGA. The CDR3 reads CASSLKPGGFEQFF. DNA of the CDR3: TGTGCCAGCAGCTTAAAACCGGGAGGATTCGAGCAGTTCTTC.

This clonotype was counted many times. The chain carries TRBV29-1 and TRBJ2-4; D gene uncertain. CDR1 and CDR2 (germline): SQVTM, ANQGSEA. The V end was cut by 4 bases, the J end by 0 bases, with 7 bases between. The CDR3 has 13 amino acids. The CDR3 bases are TGCAGCGTTGCCTACGTAGCCAAAAACATTCAGTACTTC. Translated: CSVAYVAKNIQYF.

The chain has TRBV5-1 and TRBJ2-3; D perhaps matches TRBD2 (6 bases). Between the trimmed V and J ends, which lost 0 bases and 1 base, there was a span of 9 bases. Looked up from germline, CDR1 is SGHRS and CDR2 is YFSETQ. The CDR3 runs to 15 residues. The CDR3 region is CASSLGLGGTDTQYF. The CDR3, as DNA: TGCGCCAGCAGCTTGGGACTAGGGGGCACAGATACGCAGTATTTT.

This clonotype was detected only a few times. The J gene is TRBJ2-1, the V gene TRBV7-9; 8 bases match TRBD2. The trim removed 5 bases at V and 9 bases at J, leaving 15 bases unmatched. The CDR3 has 16 residues. Per the germline V gene, CDR1 is SEHNR and CDR2 is FQNEAQ (reference sequence). CDR3 region: CASSLPSGTSSVEQFF. The CDR3, as DNA: TGTGCCAGCAGCCTCCCCTCCGGGACTAGTTCCGTTGAGCAGTTCTTC.

CDR3 in amino acids: CSARVQANQPQHF. The CDR3 bases are TGCAGTGCTAGAGTCCAGGCCAATCAGCCCCAGCATTTT. This chain connects TRBV20-1 to TRBJ1-5; D is ambiguous. Germline CDR1 reads DFQATT; CDR2 reads SNEGSKA (reference sequence). Deletions cut 1 base from V and 3 bases from J, with 7 bases between. This CDR3 contains 13 residues.

This clonotype was observed a handful of times. This chain's CDR3 is CASSPDSYLSGNTIYF. In DNA form, the CDR3 reads TGTGCCAGCAGCCCTGACAGCTACCTCTCTGGAAACACCATATATTTT. The gene calls are TRBV5-5 and TRBJ1-3, with D tentatively TRBD1 (5 bases). CDR3 length: 16 residues. CDR1 is SGHKS and CDR2 is YYEKEE in the germline V gene (reference sequence). The ends were cut back, 4 bases at V and 0 bases at J, with 14 bases in the middle.

In this sample, this clonotype turned up a few times. The gene calls are TRBV20-1 and TRBJ2-7; TRBD1 matches at 8 bases. Germline trimming cut 3 bases from V and 6 bases from J; bases unmatched to any gene: 7. The CDR3 runs 13 residues. Germline lookup yields CDR1 DFQATT and CDR2 SNEGSKA (reference sequence). DNA of the CDR3: TGCAGTGCTAGGGGGACAGGTATCTCCGAGCAGTACTTC. It specifies CSARGTGISEQYF.

The J gene is TRBJ2-1, the V gene TRBV13, with 12 bases matching TRBD2. Per germline, CDR1 PRHDT and CDR2 FYEKMQ (reference sequence). V lost 5 bases, J lost 6 bases, and 14 bases stayed unmatched. The CDR3 totals 18 residues. The CDR3 spells CASSLRSLAGGRGNEQFF. The CDR3 coding sequence is TGTGCCAGCAGCCTCCGGTCGCTAGCGGGAGGGCGAGGCAATGAGCAGTTCTTC.

The table lists this clonotype with a few counts. V is TRBV29-1 and J is TRBJ2-7; 10 nucleotides align to TRBD2. After removal of 6 bases from V and 3 bases from J, the junction contained 23 bases not matched to a gene. CDR3 length: 19 residues. Germline assignment: CDR1 SQVTM and CDR2 ANQGSEA. The CDR3 nucleotides are TGCAGCGTCATTGAGTGGCAGTCTCTAGCGGGGGAGTTGTTCTACGAGCAGTACTTC. The encoded protein is CSVIEWQSLAGELFYEQYF.

This clonotype was counted many times. The chain recombines TRBV5-1 with TRBJ2-5; D is unclear. V shed 0 bases and J shed 0 bases, with 3 bases lying between them. The CDR3 covers 13 residues. The germline CDR1 and CDR2 sequences are SGHRS and YFSETQ. The DNA of the CDR3 is TGCGCCAGCAGCTTGGTGGACCAAGAGACCCAGTACTTC. Its protein product is CASSLVDQETQYF. Based on the CDR3 plus reference TRBV5-1 and TRBJ2-5, the full variable domain is KAGVTQTPRYLIKTRGQQVTLSCSPISGHRSVSWYQQTPGQGLQFLFEYFSETQRNKGNFPGRFSGRQFSNSRSEMNVSTLELGDSALYLCASSLVDQETQYFGPGTRLLVL.

This clonotype was observed a few times. The chain employs TRBV7-2 and TRBJ2-2; D is unresolved. CDR3 size: 14 residues. Per germline, CDR1 SGHTA and CDR2 FQGNSA. V was clipped by 3 bases and J by 4 bases, with 9 bases between them. The CDR3 is CASSFLRATGELFF. CDR3 nucleotides: TGTGCCAGCAGCTTCTTGAGAGCCACCGGGGAGCTGTTTTTT.

The V call is TRBV5-4, the J call TRBJ2-3, with 8 nucleotides matching TRBD2. CDR1 SGHNT and CDR2 YYREEE come from the germline V gene (reference sequence). The CDR3 extends over 14 amino acids. With 9 bases clipped from V and 4 bases from J, the junction kept 10 bases outside the gene matches. The CDR3 DNA sequence: TGTGCCATTCCAGGTAGCGGGGATCCAGATACGCAGTATTTT. This encodes CAIPGSGDPDTQYF.

The V gene is TRBV6-1, the J gene TRBJ2-3; 11 bases are a match to TRBD1. The V and J ends lost 4 bases and 5 bases, in that order; junction bases with no gene match: 8. Germline V gene lookup returns CDR1 MNHNS and CDR2 SASEGT. This CDR3 is built from 16 residues. The chain's CDR3 is CASSAIGQGARDTQYF. CDR3 nucleotides: TGTGCCAGCAGTGCCATCGGACAGGGGGCTAGAGATACGCAGTATTTT.

The rearrangement links TRBV5-4 to TRBJ2-3; D possibly corresponds to TRBD2 (7 bases). V was shortened by 3 bases and J by 4 bases, with 12 bases between the two germline ends. CDR1 and CDR2 from the germline V gene are SGHNT and YYREEE (reference sequence). The CDR3 spans 14 residues. The CDR3 is CASSWGGAPDTQYF. In DNA form, the CDR3 reads TGTGCCAGCAGCTGGGGGGGGGCCCCAGATACGCAGTATTTT.

CDR3 DNA: TGTGCCAGCAGCAAGGGACAGGCGTTTTGGGAGACCCAGTACTTC. Its translation is CASSKGQAFWETQYF. The chain is built from TRBV11-3 and TRBJ2-5; 8 nucleotides agree with TRBD1. Looked up from germline, CDR1 is SGHNT and CDR2 is YENEEA. J lost 5 bases, V lost 5 bases, and 10 bases had no gene match. The CDR3 has 15 amino acids.

V and J are TRBV5-1 and TRBJ2-7, with TRBD1 identical over 9 bases. Germline V CDR1 and CDR2: SGHRS, YFSETQ. This CDR3 spans 15 amino acids. V lost 3 bases to trimming and J lost 6 bases; unmatched junction nucleotides: 10. The CDR3 protein is CASSSGDRVRGEQYF. For the CDR3, the DNA is TGCGCCAGCAGCTCGGGGGACAGGGTACGGGGCGAGCAGTACTTC.

The chain has TRBV5-1 and TRBJ2-1, with D perhaps matching TRBD2 (6 bases). CDR3 size: 15 residues. V was cut by 1 base and J by 8 bases, with 16 bases left in between. CDR1 SGHRS and CDR2 YFSETQ come from the germline V gene. The CDR3 nucleotides are TGCGCCAGCAGCTTGTTTGCGGGACTTCGTGATGAGCAGTTCTTC. Translated: CASSLFAGLRDEQFF.

This sequence joins TRBV20-1 and TRBJ1-6, with a tentative D call TRBD1 (5 bases). This CDR3 has 16 residues. Germline assignment: CDR1 DFQATT and CDR2 SNEGSKA (reference sequence). V dropped 0 bases and J dropped 7 bases, with 16 bases sitting between them. CDR3 protein: CSARDAGRGGNSPLHF. The CDR3 DNA follows: TGCAGTGCTAGAGATGCCGGTAGGGGAGGCAATTCACCCCTCCACTTT.

Notes on this clonotype: The junction differs from germline at one of its ends, possibly a read error. V is TRBV5-6 and J is TRBJ2-2; 8 bases align to TRBD1. Germline loops: CDR1 SGHDT, CDR2 YYEEEE. This CDR3 has 16 amino acids. CDR3 protein: CGSSYRDRGDTGELFF. The CDR3 nucleotides read TGTGGCAGCAGCTACCGCGACAGGGGCGATACCGGGGAGCTGTTTTTT.

The chain couples TRBV28 to TRBJ1-1; the D gene is possibly TRBD1 (6 bases). There are 16 residues in the CDR3. The germline V gene has CDR1 MDHEN and CDR2 SYDVKM. V was cut by 6 bases and J by 0 bases, with 17 bases left in between. CDR3 protein: CASSQTWDTVNTEAFF. CDR3 bases: TGTGCCAGCAGCCAAACCTGGGACACCGTGAACACTGAAGCTTTCTTT.

This clonotype was found a few times. The chain carries TRBV7-2 and TRBJ2-7; D gene uncertain. Germline values: CDR1 SGHTA, CDR2 FQGNSA. The CDR3 is 14 residues long. V lost 1 base to trimming and J lost 3 bases, with 10 bases between them. The CDR3 DNA reads TGTGCCAGCAGCTTAGGAGACCCTTTCTACGAGCAGTACTTC. Encoded protein: CASSLGDPFYEQYF.